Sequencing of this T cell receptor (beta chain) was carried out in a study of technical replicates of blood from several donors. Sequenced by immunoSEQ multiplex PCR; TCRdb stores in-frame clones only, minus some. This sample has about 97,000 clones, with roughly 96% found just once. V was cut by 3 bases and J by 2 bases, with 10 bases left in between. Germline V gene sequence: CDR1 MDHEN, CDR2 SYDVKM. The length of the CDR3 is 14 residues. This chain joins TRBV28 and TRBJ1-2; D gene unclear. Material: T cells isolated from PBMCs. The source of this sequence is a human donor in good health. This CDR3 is CASSFPGENYGYTF. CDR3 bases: TGTGCCAGCAGTTTCCCCGGGGAGAACTATGGCTACACCTTC.